This T cell receptor (beta chain) was captured in a study of CD8+CD57+ T cells in acquired aplastic anemia. Points from the study as a whole: The same twenty-nine CD8+ CDR3 sequences occurred in patients and in controls. Patients and controls had CD8+ Simpson's diversity values that were not significantly distinct.

According to the study, genomic DNA was the template for TCR beta VDJ and CDR3 profiling. MiXCR, applied by TCRdb to the reads, yields one record per CDR3 protein. The sample consists of some 120,000 distinct CDR3 sequences, over 55% of them appearing once. V lost 3 bases and J lost 1; bases outside the gene matches: 11. The CDR3 has 17 amino acids. CDR1 MNHEY and CDR2 SMNVEV come from the germline V gene (reference sequence). Those patients picked for sequencing had displayed CD8+CD57+ cell expansion on flow cytometry. Concerning this clonotype: Its antigen is not identified.

Sequencing was carried out using sorted CD4+, CD8+, or CD8+CD57+ T cells (not recorded which) from PBMCs. V is TRBV27 and J is TRBJ2-7; TRBD1 matches at 8 bases. The sequence derives from a human donor with aplastic anemia. CDR3: CASSFGRGRSGSYEQYF. The CDR3 DNA reads as TGTGCCAGCAGTTTCGGCAGGGGGCGATCAGGATCCTACGAGCAGTACTTC.